This T cell receptor (beta chain) was identified during a study of vaccination effects on CD4 cells after COVID-19. Study findings and constraints: Clonal contraction was marked in infection- and vaccine-induced clones late after vaccination. Early timepoints after infection were absent, and convalescent patients were few in the study.

This CDR3 is 16 amino acids long. Per germline, CDR1 SGHRS and CDR2 YFSETQ. The V segment lost 3 bases and the J segment 3 bases; nucleotides outside the gene matches: 9. Assay used: immunoSEQ multiplex PCR; TCRdb lists only in-frame clones, some missing. The sample has just under 45,000 clones, roughly 79% seen once; the top ten hold more than 10%. Peptide-pool stimulation followed by sequencing identified expanded antigen-specific CD4+ clonotypes in the ViraFEST assay. Following an approximately ten-day culture, CD4+ T cells were purified. The vaccine recipients had no prior SARS-CoV-2 infection, with negative nucleocapsid antibodies. Peptides at approximately 9.6 ug/ml and IL-2 at about 9.2 IU/ml were added to fewer than 2.5 million PBMC per well. With respect to this clone: Its cognate antigen is unknown.

This chain joins TRBV5-1 and TRBJ1-2, with 9 bases aligning to TRBD1. The specimen comprised CD4+ T cells from PBMCs cultured with SARS-CoV-2 spike peptides, sampled before COVID-19 vaccination. This clonotype originated in a human donor who received a COVID-19 vaccine. In DNA form, the CDR3 reads TGCGCCAGCAGCTCAACGGGACAGGGCATCGACTATGGCTACACCTTC. Protein: CASSSTGQGIDYGYTF.